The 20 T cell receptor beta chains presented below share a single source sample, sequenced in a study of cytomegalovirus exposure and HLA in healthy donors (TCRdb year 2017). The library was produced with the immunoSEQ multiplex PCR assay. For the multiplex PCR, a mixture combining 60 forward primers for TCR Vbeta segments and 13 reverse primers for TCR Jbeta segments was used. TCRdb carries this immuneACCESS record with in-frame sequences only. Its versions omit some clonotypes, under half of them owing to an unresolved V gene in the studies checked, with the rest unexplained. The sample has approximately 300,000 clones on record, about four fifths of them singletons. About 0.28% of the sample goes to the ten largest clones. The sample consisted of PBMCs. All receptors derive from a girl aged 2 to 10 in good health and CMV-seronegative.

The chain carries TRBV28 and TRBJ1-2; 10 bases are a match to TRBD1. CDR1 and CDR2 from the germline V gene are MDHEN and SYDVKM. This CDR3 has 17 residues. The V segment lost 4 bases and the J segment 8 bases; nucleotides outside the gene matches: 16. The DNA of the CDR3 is TGTGCCAGCAGTTCATCGGGACAGGGGACGGTCTATCGAGGCTACACCTTC. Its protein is CASSSSGQGTVYRGYTF.

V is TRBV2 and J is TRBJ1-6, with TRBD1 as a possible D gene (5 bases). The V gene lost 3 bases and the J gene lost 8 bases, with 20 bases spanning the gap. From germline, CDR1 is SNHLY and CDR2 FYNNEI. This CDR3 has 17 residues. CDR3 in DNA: TGTGCCAGCAGTGAGAGAGGGACTCGGGACCTTTATTCACCCCTCCACTTT. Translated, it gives CASSERGTRDLYSPLHF.

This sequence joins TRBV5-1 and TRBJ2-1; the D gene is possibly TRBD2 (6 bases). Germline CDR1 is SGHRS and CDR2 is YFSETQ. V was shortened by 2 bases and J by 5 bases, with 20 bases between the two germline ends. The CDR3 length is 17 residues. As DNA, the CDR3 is TGCGCCAGCAGCTTTCTAAGTTGGGAAGTAGCGGACAATGAGCAGTTCTTC. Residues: CASSFLSWEVADNEQFF.

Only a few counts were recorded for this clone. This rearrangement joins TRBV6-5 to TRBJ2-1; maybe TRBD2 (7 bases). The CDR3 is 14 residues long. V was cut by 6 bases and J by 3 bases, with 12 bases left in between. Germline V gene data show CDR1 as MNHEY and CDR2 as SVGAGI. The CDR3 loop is CASSMGGHYNEQFF. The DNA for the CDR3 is TGTGCCAGCAGCATGGGGGGGCACTACAATGAGCAGTTCTTC.

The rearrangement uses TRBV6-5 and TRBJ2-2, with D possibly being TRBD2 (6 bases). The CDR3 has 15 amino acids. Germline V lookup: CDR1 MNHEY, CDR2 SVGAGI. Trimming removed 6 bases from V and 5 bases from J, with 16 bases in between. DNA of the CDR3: TGTGCCAGCAGACTAGCTTCCTATGGGACCGGGGAGCTGTTTTTT. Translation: CASRLASYGTGELFF.

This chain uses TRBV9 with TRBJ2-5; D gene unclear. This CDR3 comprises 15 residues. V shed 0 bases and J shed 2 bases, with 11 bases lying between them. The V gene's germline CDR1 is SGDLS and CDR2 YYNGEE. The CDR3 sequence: CASSVGVADQETQYF. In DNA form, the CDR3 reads TGTGCCAGCAGCGTAGGGGTAGCAGATCAAGAGACCCAGTACTTC.

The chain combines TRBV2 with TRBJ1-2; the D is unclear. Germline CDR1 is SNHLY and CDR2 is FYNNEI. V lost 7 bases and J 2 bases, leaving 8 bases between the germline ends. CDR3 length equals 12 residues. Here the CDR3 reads CASMESNYGYTF. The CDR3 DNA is TGTGCCAGCATGGAGTCCAACTATGGCTACACCTTC.

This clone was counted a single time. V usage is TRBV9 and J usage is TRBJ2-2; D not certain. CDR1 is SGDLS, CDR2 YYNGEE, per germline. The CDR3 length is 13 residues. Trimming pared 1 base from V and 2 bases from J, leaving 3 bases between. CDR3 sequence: CASSVQNTGELFF. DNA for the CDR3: TGTGCCAGCAGCGTACAAAACACCGGGGAGCTGTTTTTT. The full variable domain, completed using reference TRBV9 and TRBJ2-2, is DSGVTQTPKHLITATGQRVTLRCSPRSGDLSVYWYQQSLDQGLQFLIQYYNGEERAKGNILERFSAQQFPDLHSELNLSSLELGDSALYFCASSVQNTGELFFGEGSRLTVL.

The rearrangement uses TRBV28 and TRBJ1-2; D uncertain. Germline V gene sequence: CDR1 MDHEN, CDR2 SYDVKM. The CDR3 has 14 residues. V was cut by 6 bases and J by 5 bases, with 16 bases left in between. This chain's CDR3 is CASSHRRGVYGYTF. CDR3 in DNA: TGTGCCAGCAGCCACCGACGAGGTGTATATGGCTACACCTTC.

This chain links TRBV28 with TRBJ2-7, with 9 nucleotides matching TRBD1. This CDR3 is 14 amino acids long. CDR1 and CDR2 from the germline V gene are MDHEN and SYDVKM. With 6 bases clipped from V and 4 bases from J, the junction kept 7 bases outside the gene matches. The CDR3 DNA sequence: TGTGCCAGCAGCGACTACAGGGGGCCGTACGAGCAGTACTTC. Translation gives CASSDYRGPYEQYF.

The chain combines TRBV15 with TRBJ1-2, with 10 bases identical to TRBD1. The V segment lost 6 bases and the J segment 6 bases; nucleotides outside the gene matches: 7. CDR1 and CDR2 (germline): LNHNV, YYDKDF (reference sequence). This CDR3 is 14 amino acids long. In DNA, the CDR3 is TGTGCCACCAGAAAGGACGGGACAGGGGATGGCTACACCTTC. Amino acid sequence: CATRKDGTGDGYTF.

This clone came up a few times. The CDR3 bases are TGTGCCAGTAGTAGGGACAGGGGGCCGTATAGCAATCAGCCCCAGCATTTT. Translation gives CASSRDRGPYSNQPQHF. The chain uses TRBV19 and TRBJ1-5; TRBD1 matches at 12 bases. Losses at the gene ends were 4 bases for V and 0 bases for J; bases not matched to a gene: 4. The CDR3 runs 17 residues. Germline CDR1 LNHDA, CDR2 SQIVND (reference sequence).

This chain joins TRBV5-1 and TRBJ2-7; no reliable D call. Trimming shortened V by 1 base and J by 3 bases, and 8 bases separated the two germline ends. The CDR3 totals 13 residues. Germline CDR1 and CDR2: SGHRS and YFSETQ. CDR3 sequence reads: CASSLNRNYEQYF. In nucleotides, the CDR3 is TGCGCCAGCAGCTTGAACAGAAACTACGAGCAGTACTTC.

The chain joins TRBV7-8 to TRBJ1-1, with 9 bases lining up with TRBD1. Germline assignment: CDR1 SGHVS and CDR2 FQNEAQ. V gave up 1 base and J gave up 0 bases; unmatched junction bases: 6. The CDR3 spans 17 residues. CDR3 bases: TGTGCCAGCAGCTTAGGGGGACAGGGTGGAATGAACACTGAAGCTTTCTTT. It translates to CASSLGGQGGMNTEAFF.

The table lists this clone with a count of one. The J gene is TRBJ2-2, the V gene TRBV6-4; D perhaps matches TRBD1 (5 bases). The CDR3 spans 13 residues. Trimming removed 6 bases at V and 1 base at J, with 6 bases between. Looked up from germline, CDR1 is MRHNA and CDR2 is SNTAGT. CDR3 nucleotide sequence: TGTGCCAGCAGGCAGGGGAACACCGGGGAGCTGTTTTTT. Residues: CASRQGNTGELFF.

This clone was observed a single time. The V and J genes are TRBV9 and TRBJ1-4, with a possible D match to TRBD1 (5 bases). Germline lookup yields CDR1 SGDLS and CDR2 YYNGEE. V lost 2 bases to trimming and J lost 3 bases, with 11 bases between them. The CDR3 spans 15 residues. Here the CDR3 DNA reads TGTGCCAGCAGCGTGGGGGAGGAAGCTAATGAAAAACTGTTTTTT. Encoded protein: CASSVGEEANEKLFF.

This CDR3 is CASSSGQGTTNEKLFF. The CDR3 DNA sequence: TGTGCCAGCAGCTCGGGACAGGGAACAACTAATGAAAAACTGTTTTTT. The V and J genes are TRBV7-9 and TRBJ1-4; 9 bases are shared with TRBD1. The CDR3 is 16 residues long. Germline lookup yields CDR1 SEHNR and CDR2 FQNEAQ (reference sequence). V lost 4 bases and J lost 0; bases outside the gene matches: 3.

CDR3 sequence (DNA): TGCGCCAGCAGCCATAGACAGGGGGGAGAAAAACTGTTTTTT. Protein: CASSHRQGGEKLFF. V gene TRBV4-1 combines with J gene TRBJ1-4, with 9 nucleotides matching TRBD1. Germline CDR1 reads MGHRA; CDR2 reads YSYEKL. V dropped 3 bases and J dropped 8; count of bases not matched to a gene: 4. The CDR3 spans 14 residues.

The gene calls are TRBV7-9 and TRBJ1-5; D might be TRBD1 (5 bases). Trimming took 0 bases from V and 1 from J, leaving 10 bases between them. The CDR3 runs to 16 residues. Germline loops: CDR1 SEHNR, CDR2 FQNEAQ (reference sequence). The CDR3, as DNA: TGTGCCAGCAGCTTAGCGGGCCAGGGAAGCAATCAGCCCCAGCATTTT. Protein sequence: CASSLAGQGSNQPQHF.

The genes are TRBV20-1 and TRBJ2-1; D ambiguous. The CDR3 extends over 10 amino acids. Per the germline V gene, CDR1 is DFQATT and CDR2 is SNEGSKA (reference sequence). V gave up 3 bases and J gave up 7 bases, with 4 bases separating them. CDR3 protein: CSASANEQFF. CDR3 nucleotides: TGCAGTGCTAGTGCGAATGAGCAGTTCTTC.